This T cell receptor (beta chain) was retrieved from a study of graft-versus-host responses after intestinal transplantation. CFSE-labeled responder cells (roughly 200,000) were plated with roughly 200,000 irradiated, violet-dye-labeled stimulator cells. Produced via immunoSEQ multiplex PCR; TCRdb's table is partial and in-frame only. The data show around 14,000 clones, roughly a third seen once. The CDR3 is 15 residues long. Germline V gene sequence: CDR1 GTSNPN, CDR2 SVGIG (reference sequence). Trimming left V 2 bases short and J 0 bases short, with 11 bases between. The material was alloreactive CD8+ T cells from a mixed lymphocyte reaction culture, obtained before intestinal transplant. Subset noted: CFSE-low proliferating T cells sorted from roughly 6-day pre-transplant mixed lymphocyte reaction (GvH or HvG direction). The source is a human patient who received an intestinal transplant. The chain joins TRBV30 to TRBJ2-1; D may be TRBD1 (6 bases). CDR3 sequence (DNA): TGTGCCTGGAGTCTAATAGGGGGCTCCTACAATGAGCAGTTCTTC. Protein: CAWSLIGGSYNEQFF.